This T cell receptor (beta chain) is drawn from a study of siplizumab effects on memory and regulatory T cells. Study-wide findings and caveats: Unstimulated subsets were the mapping target of only a minor fraction of alloreactive clones. Naive T cells appeared more diverse than memory cells and seemed to be major alloresponse contributors. Significantly reduced by siplizumab was the cumulative frequency of alloreactive sequences, namely those traceable to unstimulated CD4+ memory cells.

The V gene lost 5 bases and the J gene lost 0 bases, with 7 bases spanning the gap. This CDR3 has 13 residues. Germline V gene lookup returns CDR1 SGHTA and CDR2 FQGNSA. Each sample had 80,000 to 100,000 TCR templates assayed. Some clones are missing from TCRdb's copy, which holds only in-frame ones; the method was immunoSEQ multiplex PCR. The table records over 70,000 clones, approximately 90% of them present only once. About this clone itself: Its antigen is unidentified.

This clonotype was sampled from a human donor in good health. Sample: CD4+ T cells sorted from blood. V and J are TRBV7-2 and TRBJ2-5; D is unclear. DNA for the CDR3: TGTGCCAGCAGCCCGCAGTACCAAGAGACCCAGTACTTC. Its translation: CASSPQYQETQYF.